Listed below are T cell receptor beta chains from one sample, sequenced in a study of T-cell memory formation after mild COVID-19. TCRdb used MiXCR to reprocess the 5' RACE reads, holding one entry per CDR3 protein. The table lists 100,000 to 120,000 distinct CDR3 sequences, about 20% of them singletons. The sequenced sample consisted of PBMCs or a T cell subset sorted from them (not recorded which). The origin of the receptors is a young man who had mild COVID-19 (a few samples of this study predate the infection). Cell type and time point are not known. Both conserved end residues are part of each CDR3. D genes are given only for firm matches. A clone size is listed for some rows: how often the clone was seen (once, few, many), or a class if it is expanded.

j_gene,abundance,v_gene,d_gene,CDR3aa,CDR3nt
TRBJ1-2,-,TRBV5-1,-,CASSLVSGANYGYTF,TGCGCCAGCAGCTTGGTTTCTGGGGCTAACTATGGCTACACCTTC
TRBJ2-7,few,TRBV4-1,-,CASSQMVGYEQYF,TGCGCCAGCAGCCAGATGGTGGGCTACGAGCAGTACTTC
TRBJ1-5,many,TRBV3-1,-,CASSQVAVRGNQPQHF,TGTGCCAGCAGCCAAGTGGCAGTAAGGGGCAATCAGCCCCAGCATTTT
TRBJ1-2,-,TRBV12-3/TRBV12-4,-,CASSQPRDFGYTF,TGTGCCAGCAGCCAACCCCGGGACTTCGGCTACACCTTC
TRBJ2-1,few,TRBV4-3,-,CASSQGTDNEQFF,TGCGCCAGCAGCCAAGGGACAGACAATGAGCAGTTCTTC
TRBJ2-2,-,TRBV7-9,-,CASSLSRGPNGELFF,TGTGCCAGCAGCTTAAGTAGGGGTCCCAACGGGGAGCTGTTTTTT
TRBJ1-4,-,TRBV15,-,CATSRVPSLGEKLFF,TGTGCCACCAGCAGAGTCCCCAGTCTCGGGGAAAAACTGTTTTTT
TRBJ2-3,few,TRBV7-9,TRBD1,CASSLVDRGSTDTQYF,TGTGCCAGCAGCTTAGTCGACAGGGGGAGCACAGATACGCAGTATTTT
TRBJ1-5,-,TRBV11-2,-,CASSLGTEGNQPQHF,TGTGCCAGCAGCTTAGGGACAGAGGGAAATCAGCCCCAGCATTTT
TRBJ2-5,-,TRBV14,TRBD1,CASSQALGDRQETQYF,TGTGCCAGCAGCCAAGCTCTGGGGGACAGACAAGAGACCCAGTACTTC
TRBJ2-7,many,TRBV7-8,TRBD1,CASQGDSATYEQYF,TGTGCCAGCCAGGGGGACAGCGCAACCTACGAGCAGTACTTC
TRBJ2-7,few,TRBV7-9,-,CASSPRGERSPYEQYF,TGTGCCAGCAGTCCAAGGGGGGAGCGCTCGCCCTACGAGCAGTACTTC
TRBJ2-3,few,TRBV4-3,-,CASSQEFGGSDTQYF,TGCGCCAGCAGCCAAGAATTCGGGGGATCAGATACGCAGTATTTT
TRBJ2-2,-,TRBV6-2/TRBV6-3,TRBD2,CASSYPIAGGRSGELFF,TGTGCCAGCAGTTACCCCATAGCGGGGGGGCGCAGCGGGGAGCTGTTTTTT
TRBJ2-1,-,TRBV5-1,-,CASRKGLPRDNEQFF,TGCGCCAGCAGGAAGGGCCTCCCCCGGGACAATGAGCAGTTCTTC
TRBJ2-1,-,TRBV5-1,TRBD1,CASSSTGGGSSYNEQFF,TGCGCCAGCAGCTCCACAGGGGGCGGAAGCTCCTACAATGAGCAGTTCTTC
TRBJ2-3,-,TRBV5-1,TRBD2,CASSFSGGVTDTQYF,TGCGCCAGCAGCTTTAGCGGGGGGGTCACAGATACGCAGTATTTT
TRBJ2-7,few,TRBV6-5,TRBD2,CASSGTSGAYEQYF,TGTGCCAGCAGTGGGACTAGCGGGGCCTACGAGCAGTACTTC
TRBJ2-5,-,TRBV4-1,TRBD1,CASSHSSLSGTVQETQYF,TGCGCCAGCAGCCACTCAAGTCTGTCCGGGACAGTCCAAGAGACCCAGTACTTC
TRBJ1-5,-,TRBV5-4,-,CASSHGGRADSNQPQHF,TGTGCCAGCAGCCATGGGGGGAGGGCTGATAGCAATCAGCCCCAGCATTTT
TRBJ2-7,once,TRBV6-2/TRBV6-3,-,CASSSGLGVSEQYF,TGTGCCAGCAGTTCGGGATTAGGGGTCTCCGAGCAGTACTTC
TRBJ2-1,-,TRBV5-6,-,CASSLGLARNEQFF,TGTGCCAGCAGCTTGGGCCTAGCGAGGAATGAGCAGTTCTTC
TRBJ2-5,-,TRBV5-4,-,CASSGENQETQYF,TGTGCCAGCAGTGGAGAGAACCAAGAGACCCAGTACTTC
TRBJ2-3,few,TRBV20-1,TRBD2,CSAASGGAADTQYF,TGCAGTGCTGCCAGCGGGGGGGCGGCAGATACGCAGTATTTT
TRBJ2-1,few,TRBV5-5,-,CASSLEFGGPWEQFF,TGTGCCAGCAGCTTGGAATTCGGGGGGCCGTGGGAGCAGTTCTTC
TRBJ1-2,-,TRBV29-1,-,CSLEIWTDNYGYTF,TGCAGCCTGGAAATCTGGACGGATAACTATGGCTACACCTTC
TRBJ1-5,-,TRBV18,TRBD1,CASSPGQGEYQPQHF,TGTGCCAGCTCACCGGGACAGGGCGAATATCAGCCCCAGCATTTT
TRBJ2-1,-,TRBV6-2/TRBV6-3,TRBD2,CASSLTSGTSVSSYNEQFF,TGTGCCAGCAGTTTGACTTCCGGGACTAGCGTTAGCTCCTACAATGAGCAGTTCTTC
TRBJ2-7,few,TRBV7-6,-,CASSSHPLYEQYF,TGTGCCAGCAGCTCTCATCCTCTCTACGAGCAGTACTTC
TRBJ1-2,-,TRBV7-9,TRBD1,CASSLKGGDHYGYTF,TGTGCCAGCAGCTTAAAAGGGGGCGATCACTATGGCTACACCTTC
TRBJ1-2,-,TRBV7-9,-,CASSHYQLDGYTF,TGTGCCAGCAGTCACTATCAATTAGATGGCTACACCTTC
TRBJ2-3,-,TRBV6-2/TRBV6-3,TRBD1,CASSSRRGITDTQYF,TGTGCCAGCAGTTCCCGCAGGGGGATAACAGATACGCAGTATTTT
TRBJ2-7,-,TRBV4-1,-,CASSLNGRGSEQYF,TGCGCCAGCAGCCTAAATGGTAGGGGTTCCGAGCAGTACTTC
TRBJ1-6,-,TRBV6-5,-,CASSLAQVQGITPLHF,TGTGCCAGCAGCCTAGCACAGGTCCAGGGGATTACCCCCCTCCACTTT
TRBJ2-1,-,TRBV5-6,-,CASSLGLAYNEQFF,TGTGCCAGCAGCTTGGGACTGGCCTACAATGAGCAGTTCTTC
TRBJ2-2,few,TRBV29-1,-,CSVEERGQNTGELFF,TGCAGCGTTGAAGAGAGGGGACAGAACACCGGGGAGCTGTTTTTT
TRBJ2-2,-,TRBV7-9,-,CASSGVGAGELFF,TGTGCCAGCAGCGGCGTCGGTGCCGGGGAGCTGTTTTTT
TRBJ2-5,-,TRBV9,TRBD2,CASSDSGGEQETQYF,TGTGCCAGCAGCGATAGCGGGGGGGAACAAGAGACCCAGTACTTC
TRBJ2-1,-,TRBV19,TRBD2,CASGGSSYNEQFF,TGTGCCAGTGGCGGGAGCTCCTACAATGAGCAGTTCTTC
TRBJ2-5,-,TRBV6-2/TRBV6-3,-,CASSQDSSWRETQYF,TGTGCCAGCAGTCAAGACTCGTCATGGAGAGAGACCCAGTACTTC
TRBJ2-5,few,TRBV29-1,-,CSVVDLQETQYF,TGCAGCGTTGTTGACTTACAAGAGACCCAGTACTTC
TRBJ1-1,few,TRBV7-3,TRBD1,CASSLGTGNTEAFF,TGTGCCAGCAGCCTTGGGACAGGGAACACTGAAGCTTTCTTT
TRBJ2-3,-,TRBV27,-,CASSLFGGPDTQYF,TGTGCCAGCAGTTTATTTGGAGGGCCAGATACGCAGTATTTT
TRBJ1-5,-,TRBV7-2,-,CASSFSGNSNQPQHF,TGTGCCAGCAGCTTTTCGGGAAATAGCAATCAGCCCCAGCATTTT
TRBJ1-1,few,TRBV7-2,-,CASSFGSTEAFF,TGTGCCAGCAGCTTCGGGAGCACTGAAGCTTTCTTT
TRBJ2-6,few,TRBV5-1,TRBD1,CASSPTGTGANVLTF,TGCGCCAGCAGCCCGACAGGGACTGGGGCCAACGTCCTGACTTTC
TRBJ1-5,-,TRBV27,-,CASSISINQPQHF,TGTGCCAGCAGTATCTCTATCAATCAGCCCCAGCATTTT
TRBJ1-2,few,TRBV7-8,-,CASSLGKNGNYGYTF,TGTGCCAGCAGCTTAGGGAAAAACGGAAACTATGGCTACACCTTC
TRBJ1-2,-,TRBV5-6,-,CASSSRVIREYNYGYTF,TGTGCCAGCAGCTCCCGCGTTATCCGGGAGTATAACTATGGCTACACCTTC